This TCR beta chain was sequenced in a study of OX40 agonist ivuxolimab in advanced cancers. A remark on this clone: Its antigen remains unidentified.

Method: immunoSEQ multiplex PCR; TCRdb's copy keeps in-frame clones and lacks some. This sample has around 78,000 clones, with more than 80% found just once. Study-wide results and caveats: Expanded clones were, on average, more numerous among CD8+ T cells than CD4+. Among expanded peripheral T cells, antigen specificity went undetermined.

Trimming cost V 6 bases and J 0 bases, with 6 bases left between them. Germline V gives CDR1 MNHNS, CDR2 SASEGT. The CDR3 consists of 12 residues. The V and J genes are TRBV6-1 and TRBJ2-7, with D hard to call. This sequence originates from an adult with an advanced solid tumor such as melanoma, head and neck, liver or kidney cancer. This specimen consisted of CD4+ or CD8+ T cells sorted from blood, obtained in a trial of the OX40 agonist ivuxolimab. CDR3 DNA sequence: TGTGCCAGCAGGGCGCTCTCCTACGAGCAGTACTTC. This gives the protein CASRALSYEQYF.